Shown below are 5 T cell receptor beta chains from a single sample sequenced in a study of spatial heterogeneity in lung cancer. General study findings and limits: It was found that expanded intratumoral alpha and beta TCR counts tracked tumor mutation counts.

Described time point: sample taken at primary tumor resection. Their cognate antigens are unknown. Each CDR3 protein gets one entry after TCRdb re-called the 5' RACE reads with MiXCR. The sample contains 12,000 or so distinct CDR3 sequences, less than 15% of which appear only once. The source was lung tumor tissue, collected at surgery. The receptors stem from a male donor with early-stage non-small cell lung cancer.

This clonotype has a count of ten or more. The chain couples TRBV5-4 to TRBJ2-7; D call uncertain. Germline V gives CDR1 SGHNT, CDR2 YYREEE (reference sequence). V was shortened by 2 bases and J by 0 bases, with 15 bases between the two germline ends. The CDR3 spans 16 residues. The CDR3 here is CASSLRPRNISYEQYF. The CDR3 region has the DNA TGTGCCAGCAGCTTACGTCCCCGGAACATCTCCTACGAGCAGTACTTC.

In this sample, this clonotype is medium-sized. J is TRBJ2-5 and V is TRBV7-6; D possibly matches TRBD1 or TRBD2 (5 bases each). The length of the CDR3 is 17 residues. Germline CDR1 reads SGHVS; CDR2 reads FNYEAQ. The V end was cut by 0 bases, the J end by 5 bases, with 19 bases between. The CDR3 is CASSLAAVAGSTETQYF. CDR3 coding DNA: TGTGCCAGCAGCTTAGCCGCCGTGGCAGGGAGTACGGAGACCCAGTACTTC.

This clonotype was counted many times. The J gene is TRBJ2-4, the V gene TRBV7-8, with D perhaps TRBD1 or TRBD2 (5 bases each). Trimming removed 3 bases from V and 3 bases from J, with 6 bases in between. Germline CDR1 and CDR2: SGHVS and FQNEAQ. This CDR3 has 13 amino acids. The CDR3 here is CASSFGGKNIQYF. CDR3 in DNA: TGTGCCAGCAGCTTTGGGGGCAAAAACATTCAGTACTTC.

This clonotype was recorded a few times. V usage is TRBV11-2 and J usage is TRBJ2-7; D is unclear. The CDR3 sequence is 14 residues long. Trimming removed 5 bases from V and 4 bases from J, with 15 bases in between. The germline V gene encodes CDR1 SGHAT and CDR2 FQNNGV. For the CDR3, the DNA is TGTGCCAGCAGCCTCCAGCTGACCTCGTACGAGCAGTACTTC. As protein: CASSLQLTSYEQYF.

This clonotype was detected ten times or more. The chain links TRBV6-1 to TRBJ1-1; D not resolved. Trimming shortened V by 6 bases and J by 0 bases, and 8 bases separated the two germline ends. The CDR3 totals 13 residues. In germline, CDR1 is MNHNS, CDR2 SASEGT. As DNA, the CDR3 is TGTGCCAGCAGCCGTGTGGTGAACACTGAAGCTTTCTTT. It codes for CASSRVVNTEAFF.